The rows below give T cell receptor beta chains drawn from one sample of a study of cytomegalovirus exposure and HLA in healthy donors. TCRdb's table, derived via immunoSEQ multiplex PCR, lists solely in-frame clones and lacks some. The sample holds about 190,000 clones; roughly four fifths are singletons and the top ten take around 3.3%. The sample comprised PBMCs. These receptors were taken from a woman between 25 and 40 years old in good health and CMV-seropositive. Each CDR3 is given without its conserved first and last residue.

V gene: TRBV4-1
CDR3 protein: ASSPTTGTGTIMNTEAF

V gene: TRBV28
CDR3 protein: AGQGTRGINQPQH

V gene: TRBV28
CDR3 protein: ASSSGHQQETQY

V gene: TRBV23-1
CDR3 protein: ASSQSIRENTGELF

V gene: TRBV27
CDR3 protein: AGGSWNIQY

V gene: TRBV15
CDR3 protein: ATTRTRIGNEQF

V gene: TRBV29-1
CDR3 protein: SVGQGATNWGTEAF

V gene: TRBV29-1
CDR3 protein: SGQPDRAAKYQPQH

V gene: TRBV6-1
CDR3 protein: ASSPIEGPYNEQF

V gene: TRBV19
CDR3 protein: ASSIVPAGVYEQF

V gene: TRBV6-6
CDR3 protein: ASSQGQPVYGYT

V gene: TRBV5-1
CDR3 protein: ASSFQGGGANEKLF

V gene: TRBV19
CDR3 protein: ASSRQGIYNEQF

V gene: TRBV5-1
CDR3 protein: ASSSGQGYEQY

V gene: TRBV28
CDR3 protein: ASSSPGGRDQETQY

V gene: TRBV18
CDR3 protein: ASSLDRVHNEQF

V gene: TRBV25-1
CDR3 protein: ASSESGLAGGNEQF

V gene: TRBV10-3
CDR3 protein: AISDLYEQY

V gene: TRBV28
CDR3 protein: ATPGGAGQPQH

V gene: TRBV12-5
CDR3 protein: ASGSGTGESNLGYT

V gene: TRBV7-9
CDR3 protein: ASSAAGGRAQDTQY

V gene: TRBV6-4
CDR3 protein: ASSDGTSNEQF

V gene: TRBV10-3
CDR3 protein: AISESPGDSNQPQH

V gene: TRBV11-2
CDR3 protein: ASSPGTSGYEQY

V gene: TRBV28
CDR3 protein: ASSQPYGTEQF

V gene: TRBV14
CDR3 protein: ASNPGQGIYGYT

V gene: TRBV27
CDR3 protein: ASSLQGAYNEQF

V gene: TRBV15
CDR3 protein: ATSSGTSGRGGETQY

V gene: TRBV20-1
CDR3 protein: SAARDTQY

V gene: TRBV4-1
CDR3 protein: ASSGAGNSYEQY

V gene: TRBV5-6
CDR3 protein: ASSSQRETYNEQF

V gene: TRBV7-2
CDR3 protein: ASSLLGRINYGYT

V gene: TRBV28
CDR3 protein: ASSLISSEKRETQY

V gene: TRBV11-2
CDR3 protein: ASSLGASYEQY

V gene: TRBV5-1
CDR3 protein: ASSANGQRDGYT

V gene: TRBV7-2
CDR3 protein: ASSLDAGRATEAF

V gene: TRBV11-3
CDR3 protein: ASSPRTSSETQY

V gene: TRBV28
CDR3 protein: ASSLRNRGLVHTEAF

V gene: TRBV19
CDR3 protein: ASSIRDRTYSNQPQH

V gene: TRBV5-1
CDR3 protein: ASSFSTKREAKNIQY

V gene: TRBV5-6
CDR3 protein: ASSSNMKTGTYEQY

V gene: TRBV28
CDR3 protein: ASGTLPGQGNTGELF

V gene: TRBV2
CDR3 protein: ASSEDRGSVTNYGYT

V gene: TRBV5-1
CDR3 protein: ASDPGGGPGEQY

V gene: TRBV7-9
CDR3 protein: ASTAPHRPSEAF

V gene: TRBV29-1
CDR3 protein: SVGQGSEAF

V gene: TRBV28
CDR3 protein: ASSRTGGAYGYT

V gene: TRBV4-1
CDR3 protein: ASSQGDQGIETQY

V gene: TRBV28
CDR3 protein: ASSSPSLAPQETQY

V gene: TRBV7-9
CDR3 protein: ASSSQADEQF

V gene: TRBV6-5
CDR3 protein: ASSFQAAGGTYEQY